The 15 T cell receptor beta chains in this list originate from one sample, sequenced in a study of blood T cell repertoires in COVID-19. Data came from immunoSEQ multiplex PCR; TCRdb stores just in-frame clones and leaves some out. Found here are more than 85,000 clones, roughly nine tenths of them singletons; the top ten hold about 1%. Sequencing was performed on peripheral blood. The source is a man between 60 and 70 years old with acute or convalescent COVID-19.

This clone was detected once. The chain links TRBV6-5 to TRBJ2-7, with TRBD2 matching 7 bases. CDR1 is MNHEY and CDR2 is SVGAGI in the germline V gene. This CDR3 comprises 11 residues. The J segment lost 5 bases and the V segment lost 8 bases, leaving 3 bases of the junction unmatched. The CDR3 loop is CASERDHEQYF. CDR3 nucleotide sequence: TGTGCCAGCGAGCGGGACCACGAGCAGTACTTC.

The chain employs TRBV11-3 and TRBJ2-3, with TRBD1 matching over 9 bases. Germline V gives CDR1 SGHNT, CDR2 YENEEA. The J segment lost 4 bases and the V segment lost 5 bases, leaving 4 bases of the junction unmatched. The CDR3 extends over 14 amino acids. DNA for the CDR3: TGTGCCAGCAGCCCAGGACAGGGGTCAGATACGCAGTATTTT. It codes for CASSPGQGSDTQYF.

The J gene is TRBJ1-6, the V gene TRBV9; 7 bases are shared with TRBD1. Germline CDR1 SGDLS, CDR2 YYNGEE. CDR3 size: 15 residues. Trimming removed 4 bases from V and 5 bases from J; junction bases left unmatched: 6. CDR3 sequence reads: CASSPGTANNSPLHF. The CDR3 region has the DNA TGTGCCAGCAGCCCCGGGACAGCTAATAATTCACCCCTCCACTTT.

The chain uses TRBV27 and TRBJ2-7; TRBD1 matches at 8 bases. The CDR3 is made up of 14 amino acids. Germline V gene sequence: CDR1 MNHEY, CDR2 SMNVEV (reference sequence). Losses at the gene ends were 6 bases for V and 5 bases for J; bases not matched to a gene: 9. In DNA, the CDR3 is TGTGCCAGCAGCTTACTAGCAGGGGGCCACGAGCAGTACTTC. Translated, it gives CASSLLAGGHEQYF.

CDR3: CASSELRGTDTQYF. The CDR3 bases are TGTGCCAGCAGTGAATTGAGGGGCACAGATACGCAGTATTTT. The chain combines TRBV6-1 with TRBJ2-3; perhaps TRBD2 as D (5 bases). The CDR3 consists of 14 residues. V shed 2 bases and J shed 1 base, with 7 bases lying between them. Germline CDR1 MNHNS, CDR2 SASEGT.

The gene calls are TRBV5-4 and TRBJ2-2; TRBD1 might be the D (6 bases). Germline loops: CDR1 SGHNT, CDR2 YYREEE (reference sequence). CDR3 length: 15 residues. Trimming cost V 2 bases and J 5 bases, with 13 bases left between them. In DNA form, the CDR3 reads TGTGCCAGCAGCTTATTACAGGGAGAAACCGGGGAGCTGTTTTTT. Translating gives CASSLLQGETGELFF.

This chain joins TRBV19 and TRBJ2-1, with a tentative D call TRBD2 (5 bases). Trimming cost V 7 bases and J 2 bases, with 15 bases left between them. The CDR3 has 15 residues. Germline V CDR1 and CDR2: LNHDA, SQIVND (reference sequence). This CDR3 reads CASNRGEGPYNEQFF. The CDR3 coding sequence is TGTGCCAGTAACCGGGGTGAGGGTCCCTACAATGAGCAGTTCTTC.

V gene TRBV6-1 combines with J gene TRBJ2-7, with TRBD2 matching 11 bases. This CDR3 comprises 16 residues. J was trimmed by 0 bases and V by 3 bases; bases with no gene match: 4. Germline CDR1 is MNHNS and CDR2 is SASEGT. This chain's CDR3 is CASSDQTSGTSYEQYF. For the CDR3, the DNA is TGTGCCAGCAGTGACCAGACTAGCGGGACCTCCTACGAGCAGTACTTC.

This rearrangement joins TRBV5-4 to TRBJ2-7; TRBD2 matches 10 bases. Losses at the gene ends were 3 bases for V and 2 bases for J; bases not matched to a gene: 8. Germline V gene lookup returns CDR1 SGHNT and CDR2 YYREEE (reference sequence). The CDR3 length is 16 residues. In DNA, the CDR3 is TGTGCCAGCAGCTCGGACGGCAGCGGGAGGGCCTACGAGCAGTACTTC. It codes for CASSSDGSGRAYEQYF.

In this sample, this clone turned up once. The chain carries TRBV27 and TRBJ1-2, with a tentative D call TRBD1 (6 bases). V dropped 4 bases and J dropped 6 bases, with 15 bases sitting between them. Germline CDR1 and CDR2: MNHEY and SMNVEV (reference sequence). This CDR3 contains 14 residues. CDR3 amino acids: CASSSLGGADGYTF. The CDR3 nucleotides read TGTGCCAGCAGTTCACTTGGGGGCGCAGATGGCTACACCTTC.

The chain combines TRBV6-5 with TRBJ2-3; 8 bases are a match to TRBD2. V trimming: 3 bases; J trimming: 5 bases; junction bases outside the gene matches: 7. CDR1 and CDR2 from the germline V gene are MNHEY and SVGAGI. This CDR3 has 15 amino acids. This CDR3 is CASSYGAGDIDTQYF. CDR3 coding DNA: TGTGCCAGCAGTTATGGAGCGGGAGATATAGATACGCAGTATTTT.

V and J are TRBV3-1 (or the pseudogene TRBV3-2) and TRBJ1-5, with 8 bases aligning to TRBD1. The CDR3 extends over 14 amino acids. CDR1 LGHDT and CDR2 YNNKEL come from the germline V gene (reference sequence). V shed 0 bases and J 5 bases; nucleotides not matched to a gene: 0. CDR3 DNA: TGTGCCAGCAGCCAAGACAGGGGGCATCAGCCCCAGCATTTT. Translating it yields CASSQDRGHQPQHF.

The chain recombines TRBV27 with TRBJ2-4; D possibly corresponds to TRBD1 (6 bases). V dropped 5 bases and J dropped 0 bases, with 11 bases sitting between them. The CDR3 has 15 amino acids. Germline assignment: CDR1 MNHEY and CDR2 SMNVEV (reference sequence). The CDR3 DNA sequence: TGTGCCAGCAGTCCTACACAGGGAGCCAAAAACATTCAGTACTTC. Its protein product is CASSPTQGAKNIQYF.

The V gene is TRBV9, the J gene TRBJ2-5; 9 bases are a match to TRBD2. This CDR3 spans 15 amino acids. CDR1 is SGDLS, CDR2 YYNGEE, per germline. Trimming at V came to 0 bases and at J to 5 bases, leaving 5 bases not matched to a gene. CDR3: CASSVVSGSGETQYF. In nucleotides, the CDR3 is TGTGCCAGCAGCGTAGTTAGCGGGAGTGGTGAGACCCAGTACTTC.

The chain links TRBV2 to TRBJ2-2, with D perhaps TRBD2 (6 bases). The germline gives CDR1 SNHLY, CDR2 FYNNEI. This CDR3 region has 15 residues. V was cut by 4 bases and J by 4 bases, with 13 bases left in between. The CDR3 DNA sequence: TGTGCCAGCAGTGCAGGGAGGCTGGGCACCGGGGAGCTGTTTTTT. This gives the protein CASSAGRLGTGELFF.